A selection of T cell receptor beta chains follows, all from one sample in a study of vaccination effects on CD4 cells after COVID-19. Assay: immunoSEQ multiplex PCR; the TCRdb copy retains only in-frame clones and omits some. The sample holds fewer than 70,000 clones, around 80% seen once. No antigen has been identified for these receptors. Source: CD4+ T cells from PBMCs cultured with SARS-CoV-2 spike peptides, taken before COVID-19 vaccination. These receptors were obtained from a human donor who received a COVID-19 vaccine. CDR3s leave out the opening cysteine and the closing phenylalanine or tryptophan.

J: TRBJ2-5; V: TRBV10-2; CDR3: ASRLPGARETQY
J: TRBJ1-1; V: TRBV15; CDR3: ATSLGTSGGAEAF
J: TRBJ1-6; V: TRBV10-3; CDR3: AISESRGDLLNSPLH
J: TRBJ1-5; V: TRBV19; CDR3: ASSLTGDSNQPQH
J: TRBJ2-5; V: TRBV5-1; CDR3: ASSLGWGRETQY
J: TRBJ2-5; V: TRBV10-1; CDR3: ASSDRGGRETQY
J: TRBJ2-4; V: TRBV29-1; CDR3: SAWDTKNIQY
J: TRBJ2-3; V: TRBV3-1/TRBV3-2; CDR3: ASSPQGHGDTQY
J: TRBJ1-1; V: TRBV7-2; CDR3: ASSLSRGNTEAF
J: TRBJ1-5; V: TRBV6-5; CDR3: ASSAQGYSNQPQH
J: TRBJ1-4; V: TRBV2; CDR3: ASSWQREKLF
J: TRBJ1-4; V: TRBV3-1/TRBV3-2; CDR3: ASSQPDEKLF
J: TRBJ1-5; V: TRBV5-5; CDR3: ASSLNPGGFLQPQH
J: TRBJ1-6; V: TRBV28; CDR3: ASSPDGTNSPLH
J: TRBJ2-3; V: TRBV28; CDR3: ASSLRTDTQY
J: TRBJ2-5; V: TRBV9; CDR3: ASSVAGGWETQY
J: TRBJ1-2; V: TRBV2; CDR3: ASSLWGQGF
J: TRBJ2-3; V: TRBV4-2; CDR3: ASSLLGTSSTDTQY
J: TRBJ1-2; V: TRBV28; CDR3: ASRRDSSRGYT
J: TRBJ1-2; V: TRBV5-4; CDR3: ASSLVGGRYGYT
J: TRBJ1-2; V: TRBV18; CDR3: ASSDRQGGYT
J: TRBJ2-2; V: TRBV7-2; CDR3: ASSLEALGTGELF
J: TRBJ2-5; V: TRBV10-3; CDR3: AISTTREETQY
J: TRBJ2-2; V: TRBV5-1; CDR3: ASSAGLASAGELF
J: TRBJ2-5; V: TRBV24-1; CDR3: ATSLGLAGGQTQY
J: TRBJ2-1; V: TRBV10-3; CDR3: AISEGRDRSKHEQF
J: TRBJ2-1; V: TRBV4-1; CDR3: ASSPSFTTGTSYNEQF
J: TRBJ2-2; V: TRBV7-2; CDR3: ASSPGRRDTGELF
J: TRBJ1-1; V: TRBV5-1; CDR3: ASSAGTGGDGTEAF
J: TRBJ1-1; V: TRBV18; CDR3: ASSPPNRVVYTEAF
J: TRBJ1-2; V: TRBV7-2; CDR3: ASSLIPGRDYGYT
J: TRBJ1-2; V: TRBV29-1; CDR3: SVGTGGNYGYT
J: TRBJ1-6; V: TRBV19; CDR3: ASRLSYNSPLH
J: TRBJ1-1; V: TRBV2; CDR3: ASSSDRGYTEAF
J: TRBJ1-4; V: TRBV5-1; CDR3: ASSQGNEKLF
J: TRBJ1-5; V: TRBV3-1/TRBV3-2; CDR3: ASSQQGAGQPQH